This TCR beta chain stems from a study of technical replicates of blood from several donors. Generated by immunoSEQ multiplex PCR, the TCRdb table keeps only in-frame clones and is missing some. The sample has 80,000 or so clones; roughly 94% are singletons. The CDR3 is 16 residues long. V shed 6 bases and J 5 bases; nucleotides not matched to a gene: 11. Germline-derived CDR1 and CDR2 are SGHTS and YDEGEE. The material sequenced was T cells isolated from PBMCs. The rearrangement uses TRBV5-8 and TRBJ2-2, with 9 bases that match TRBD1. The receptor was derived from a human donor in good health. CDR3 loop: CASTYRDRVFTGELFF. The CDR3 DNA follows: TGTGCCAGCACCTACCGGGACAGGGTTTTTACCGGGGAGCTGTTTTTT.